This T cell receptor beta chain stems from a study of T cell responses to AZD1222 COVID-19 vaccine. Study outcomes and limitations: Compared with day 0, the breadth and depth of the Spike-specific TCR repertoire rose significantly after two doses of AZD1222.

CDR3 length: 18 residues. Trimming removed 6 bases from V and 4 bases from J, with 22 bases in between. Germline V gene sequence: CDR1 MNHEY, CDR2 SVGEGT. This clone was seen more than once but under ten times. Its antigen remains unknown. The method was immunoSEQ multiplex PCR; TCRdb's version includes in-frame clones alone and lacks a portion of them. Among roughly 100,000 clones listed, roughly 89% were seen once. The sequence was obtained from an adult in good health. Sequences were derived from peripheral blood, sampled on day 0 of AZD1222 vaccination. This sequence joins TRBV6-2 or TRBV6-3 and TRBJ1-6; D is ambiguous. In DNA, the CDR3 is TGTGCCAGCAGCGCCACCGGGAGCCGAAGCGGGTATAATTCACCCCTCCACTTT. Protein sequence: CASSATGSRSGYNSPLHF.